Presented here are 8 T cell receptor beta chains from one specimen sequenced in a study of cytomegalovirus exposure and HLA in healthy donors. Measured with immunoSEQ multiplex PCR; TCRdb has only the in-frame clones, and not every one. This sample carries approximately 220,000 clones, just under 90% of them seen once, and the ten largest clones take 2% to 3%. Specimen: PBMCs. These receptors were obtained from a man aged 18-30 years in good health and CMV-seronegative.

This clone was seen only a few times. This rearrangement joins TRBV4-3 to TRBJ2-2; maybe TRBD2 (5 bases). The germline V gene has CDR1 LGHNA and CDR2 YSLEER. Trimming took off 6 bases at V and 9 bases at J, with 17 bases between the two ends. This CDR3 spans 14 amino acids. The chain's CDR3 is CASSRGSETWELFF. CDR3 bases: TGCGCCAGCAGTCGAGGTAGCGAGACCTGGGAGCTGTTTTTT.

This clone appeared a few times. The chain employs TRBV2 and TRBJ1-5; TRBD1 agrees at 7 bases. With V trimmed by 6 bases and J by 5 bases, 4 bases remained unmatched. The germline V gene encodes CDR1 SNHLY and CDR2 FYNNEI. The CDR3 has 13 amino acids. CDR3 in DNA: TGTGCCAGCAGCTTAGACAGGGATCAGCCCCAGCATTTT. It yields the protein CASSLDRDQPQHF.

The chain is built from TRBV6-5 and TRBJ2-1; D remains ambiguous. The CDR3 consists of 15 residues. V shed 0 bases and J shed 0 bases, with 6 bases lying between them. Germline CDR1 reads MNHEY; CDR2 reads SVGAGI. The CDR3 sequence is CASSYSASSYNEQFF. The DNA of the CDR3 is TGTGCCAGCAGTTACTCTGCTAGCTCCTACAATGAGCAGTTCTTC.

The genes are TRBV7-2 and TRBJ2-2; 12 bases match TRBD1. Germline CDR1 reads SGHTA; CDR2 reads FQGNSA. V lost 2 bases, J lost 4 bases, and 2 bases stayed unmatched. The CDR3 length is 16 residues. Written as DNA, the CDR3 is TGTGCCAGCAGCTTATTGGGACAGGGGGCCACCGGGGAGCTGTTTTTT. Translated: CASSLLGQGATGELFF.

J is TRBJ1-1 and V is TRBV28; TRBD1 matches 9 bases. The CDR3 spans 15 residues. After removal of 3 bases from V and 4 bases from J, the junction contained 6 bases not matched to a gene. Per germline, CDR1 MDHEN and CDR2 SYDVKM. For the CDR3, the DNA is TGTGCCAGCAGTTTTACCCTGGGACAGGGCACTGAAGCTTTCTTT. This translates into CASSFTLGQGTEAFF.

This chain uses TRBV2 with TRBJ2-1; D may be TRBD2 (5 bases). Per the germline V gene, CDR1 is SNHLY and CDR2 is FYNNEI. V was shortened by 8 bases and J by 0 bases, with 17 bases between the two germline ends. This CDR3 spans 16 amino acids. The CDR3 protein is CASLGLDSDSYNEQFF. DNA of the CDR3: TGTGCCAGCTTGGGCCTGGACTCCGACTCCTACAATGAGCAGTTCTTC.

The CDR3 DNA reads TGTGCCAGCAGCCAAGCTGGACAGGGGGGGATCTACGAGCAGTACTTC. Amino acids: CASSQAGQGGIYEQYF. This chain links TRBV5-4 with TRBJ2-7; 10 positions agree with TRBD1. Germline V gene sequence: CDR1 SGHNT, CDR2 YYREEE (reference sequence). The CDR3 sequence is 16 residues long. V lost 4 bases to trimming and J lost 3 bases; unmatched junction nucleotides: 10.

As DNA, the CDR3 is TGTGCCAGCAGCCTCGGACTGGGCGCCTACGAGCAGTACTTC. This sequence encodes CASSLGLGAYEQYF. The chain recombines TRBV9 with TRBJ2-7; maybe TRBD2 (5 bases). Germline V CDR1 and CDR2: SGDLS, YYNGEE. The CDR3 runs 14 residues. Trimming took off 4 bases at V and 2 bases at J, with 13 bases between the two ends.